The TCR beta chain described here comes from a study of shared clonotypes between healthy human individuals. Study in general: CD8 memory received one plate per donor, CD8 naive two, CD4 memory three and CD4 naive three.

The authors split each subset's genomic DNA evenly across several immunoSEQ plates. The data were produced by immunoSEQ multiplex PCR, yet TCRdb's version contains in-frame clones alone and is incomplete. The sample shows about 580,000 clones, nearly 98% of them seen only once. About this clone: As yet, its antigen is unknown.

With V trimmed by 4 bases and J by 0 bases, 2 bases remained unmatched. Germline V gene data show CDR1 as SGDLS and CDR2 as YYNGEE. CDR3 length: 16 residues. Naive CD8 cells lacked CD45RO and underwent positive selection for CCR7, leaving out terminally differentiated effector memory CD45RA+ cells. Points from the study as a whole: A handful of donors showed sharing of about 5.5% of naive CD4 clonotypes. Only blood was sampled, and tissue TCR repertoires likely differ from blood ones.

This chain connects TRBV9 to TRBJ2-1, with 12 positions matching TRBD2. This TCR was sampled from a man aged 30 to 45 in good health. Sequencing was carried out using naive CD8+ T cells sorted from blood. The CDR3 DNA reads TGTGCCAGCAGCAGACTAGCGGGAGTCTCCTACAATGAGCAGTTCTTC. Protein sequence: CASSRLAGVSYNEQFF.